Sequencing of this T cell receptor beta chain was carried out in a study of identical twins. Study-wide findings and caveats: Cross-sectional statistical analysis was relied on for the conclusions, without the same donors being followed.

Notes on this clonotype: Its antigen is still unknown.

The CDR3 consists of 19 residues. The germline gives CDR1 LNHNV, CDR2 YYDKDF (reference sequence). Between the trimmed V and J ends, which lost 3 bases and 5 bases, there was a span of 27 bases. Healthy Caucasian donors formed the entire cohort. From the 5' RACE reads, TCRdb called clonotypes with MiXCR, one entry per CDR3 protein. Among about 690,000 distinct CDR3 sequences listed, 5.5% to 6.5% were seen once. The gene calls are TRBV15 and TRBJ2-3; tentatively, D is TRBD2 (6 bases). The sequence was obtained from a man younger than 35 in good health. The sequencing sample was made of naive T cells sorted from blood. The CDR3 region has the DNA TGTGCCACCAGCAGTCCCCAAGGTGGAAAAAGTCCCGGGAGAGATACGCAGTATTTT. Translation: CATSSPQGGKSPGRDTQYF. The full variable domain, with the rest looked up from reference TRBV15 and TRBJ2-3, is DAMVIQNPRYQVTQFGKPVTLSCSQTLNHNVMYWYQQKSSQAPKLLFHYYDKDFNNEADTPDNFQSRRPNTSFCFLDIRSPGLGDTAMYLCATSSPQGGKSPGRDTQYFGPGTRLTVL.